The rows below give T cell receptor beta chains drawn from one sample of a study of blood T cells in healthy people across ages. TCRdb analysed the 5' RACE reads with MiXCR anew, one entry per CDR3 protein. The sample includes some 1.8 million distinct CDR3 sequences, 30% to 40% of them seen just once. The sequenced sample was blood. Every receptor here comes from a human donor in good health. The CDR3 runs from the conserved cysteine through the conserved F or W. The order of the fields is D gene, clone size, CDR3 length, J gene, V gene, CDR3 protein, CDR3 DNA. A D gene is named only where the DNA matches it firmly. Clone sizes are given selectively: once, few, many, or a class where the clone is expanded.

.,few,15,TRBJ1-1,TRBV5-6,CASSFYPRPDTEAFF,TGTGCCAGCAGCTTCTATCCAAGGCCCGACACTGAAGCTTTCTTT
.,.,12,TRBJ2-3,TRBV29-1,CSVGPSADTQYF,TGCAGCGTTGGCCCCTCCGCAGATACGCAGTATTTT
TRBD1,few,15,TRBJ2-1,TRBV5-5,CASSSGGFPYNEQFF,TGTGCCAGCAGCTCAGGGGGCTTCCCTTACAATGAGCAGTTCTTC
TRBD2,.,16,TRBJ2-3,TRBV6-2/TRBV6-3,CASSRLAGFSTDTQYF,TGTGCCAGCAGTAGACTAGCGGGGTTCTCCACAGATACGCAGTATTTT
.,once,16,TRBJ2-2,TRBV12-3/TRBV12-4,CASSSAEAKYSGELFF,TGTGCCAGCAGCAGCGCGGAGGCTAAGTATTCGGGGGAGCTGTTTTTT
TRBD2,many,17,TRBJ2-6,TRBV7-2,CASSLRGGISGANVLTF,TGTGCCAGCAGCTTGCGGGGGGGGATTTCTGGGGCCAACGTCCTGACTTTC
TRBD2,.,17,TRBJ2-7,TRBV7-2,CASSFSSGGPVIYEQYF,TGTGCCAGCAGCTTCAGTAGCGGGGGCCCTGTTATCTACGAGCAGTACTTC
TRBD1,.,16,TRBJ1-2,TRBV4-3,CTSSQSLRTGETGYTF,TGCACCAGCAGCCAATCCCTCCGGACAGGGGAAACGGGCTACACCTTC
.,few,15,TRBJ2-5,TRBV30,CAWSVPRHLQETQYF,TGTGCCTGGAGTGTACCCAGACACCTACAAGAGACCCAGTACTTC
.,.,16,TRBJ2-7,TRBV5-5,CASILLRKGECYEQYF,TGTGCCAGCATCCTCCTGAGGAAGGGGGAATGCTACGAGCAGTACTTC
.,once,15,TRBJ2-6,TRBV29-1,CSVVGAADGANVPTF,TGCAGCGTTGTGGGAGCGGCAGATGGGGCCAACGTCCCGACTTTC
TRBD2,.,14,TRBJ2-5,TRBV24-1,CATSDHGGEETQYF,TGTGCCACCAGTGATCACGGGGGGGAAGAGACCCAGTACTTC
TRBD1,.,16,TRBJ2-1,TRBV7-2,CASSLYLQGAGDEQFF,TGTGCCAGCAGCTTATATCTACAGGGGGCTGGGGATGAGCAGTTCTTC
.,.,15,TRBJ2-1,TRBV15,CATSRAGAESNEQFF,TGTGCCACCAGCAGAGCGGGGGCGGAGAGCAATGAGCAGTTCTTC
.,.,12,TRBJ2-7,TRBV29-1,CSVEILVDEQYF,TGCAGCGTTGAAATTTTAGTGGACGAGCAGTACTTC
.,few,11,TRBJ1-4,TRBV10-3,CAIREGEKLFF,TGTGCCATCAGGGAGGGTGAAAAACTGTTTTTT
TRBD1,few,15,TRBJ1-2,TRBV28,CASRPPGGENYGYTF,TGTGCCAGCAGGCCACCAGGGGGGGAGAACTATGGCTACACCTTC
.,.,16,TRBJ2-3,TRBV12-3/TRBV12-4,CASSSTGSTFTDTQYF,TGTGCCAGCAGTTCTACAGGGTCCACTTTCACAGATACGCAGTATTTT
.,.,13,TRBJ2-7,TRBV5-5,CASSLKQGYEQYF,TGTGCCAGCAGTTTAAAACAGGGCTACGAGCAGTACTTC
.,once,15,TRBJ1-5,TRBV27,CASSPFTGPRQPQHF,TGTGCCAGCAGCCCCTTCACAGGGCCGAGGCAGCCCCAGCATTTT
.,.,13,TRBJ1-6,TRBV27,CASSFTRTGALHF,TGTGCCAGCAGTTTTACCAGGACGGGGGCCCTCCACTTT
.,.,14,TRBJ1-4,TRBV24-1,CATSDSRYGEKLFF,TGTGCCACCAGTGATTCCCGATATGGTGAAAAACTGTTTTTT
TRBD1,.,14,TRBJ2-1,TRBV7-6,CASSPWDRLNEQFF,TGTGCCAGCAGCCCATGGGACAGGTTAAATGAGCAGTTCTTC
.,.,14,TRBJ1-5,TRBV10-3,CAIREDSGNQPQHF,TGTGCCATCAGGGAGGACAGCGGGAATCAGCCCCAGCATTTT
TRBD1,.,20,TRBJ2-2,TRBV5-8,CASSFPPIDRGLPSTGELFF,TGTGCCAGCAGCTTTCCTCCGATTGACAGGGGGCTTCCGAGCACCGGGGAGCTGTTTTTT
.,many,13,TRBJ2-3,TRBV7-2,CASSSSGADTQYF,TGCGCCAGCAGTTCCTCGGGGGCAGATACGCAGTATTTT
.,few,11,TRBJ1-1,TRBV20-1,CSAATVAEAFF,TGCAGTGCTGCCACAGTGGCTGAAGCTTTCTTT
.,.,15,TRBJ2-7,TRBV7-9,CASSPRGALPYEQYF,TGTGCCAGCAGCCCCCGAGGCGCCCTCCCCTACGAGCAGTACTTC
.,.,11,TRBJ1-3,TRBV29-1,CGVDSADTIYF,TGCGGCGTTGATTCCGCGGACACCATATATTTT
.,.,14,TRBJ2-3,TRBV12-3/TRBV12-4,CASSGSVSTDAQYF,TGTGCCAGCTCGGGGTCGGTAAGCACAGATGCGCAGTATTTT
.,.,13,TRBJ2-5,TRBV13,CASSATLSGTQYF,TGTGCCAGCAGCGCCACCCTCTCAGGGACCCAGTACTTC
TRBD2,.,16,TRBJ2-5,TRBV3-1,CASSRELAGSQETQYF,TGTGCCAGCAGCCGGGAACTAGCGGGGTCCCAAGAGACCCAGTACTTC